Described below is a single T cell receptor beta chain sequence and its context. Using immunoSEQ multiplex PCR, the repertoire was profiled, and TCRdb retains in-frame clones only, with some absent. The table shows hundreds of thousands of clones, with about 89% occurring only once. CDR1 SQVTM and CDR2 ANQGSEA come from the germline V gene. Between the trimmed V and J ends, which lost 0 bases and 6 bases, there was a span of 15 bases. CDR3 length: 14 residues. This sample is part of a study of blood T cell repertoires in COVID-19. The receptor's source is a woman in her fifties or sixties with COVID-19, enrolled during active disease. Sequences were obtained from peripheral blood. This chain connects TRBV29-1 to TRBJ2-7, with a tentative D call TRBD1 (8 bases). CDR3 sequence reads: CSVEDLNRGGEQYF. The CDR3 nucleotides are TGCAGCGTTGAAGATCTGAACAGGGGGGGCGAGCAGTACTTC.